The clone carrying this T cell receptor beta chain was detected only a few times. As yet, its antigen is unknown. The CDR3 sequence is 14 residues long. The germline V gene encodes CDR1 GTSNPN and CDR2 SVGIG (reference sequence). Unmatched junction bases numbered 1, after V lost 3 bases and J lost 1 base. This specimen comes from a study of cytomegalovirus exposure and HLA in healthy donors. The study ran its PCR with 60 Vbeta and 13 Jbeta primers. Assay: immunoSEQ multiplex PCR; the TCRdb copy retains only in-frame clones and omits some. Of roughly 150,000 clones listed, more than 65% are singletons. Study-level findings and limits: Immune exposure information comprised only CMV serostatus. Researchers left out some V segments, among them TRBV6-2 and TRBV6-3, as indistinguishable. Compared with the roughly 700-donor mean, an Asian-associated ancestry cluster reportedly had fewer N-insertions, according to a later analysis. Reports indicated that the classifier achieved high specificity and sensitivity in diagnosing cytomegalovirus status.

Sample: PBMCs. This sequence joins TRBV30 and TRBJ1-5; the match to TRBD1 covers 9 bases. This sequence originates from a man aged 18 to 29 in good health and CMV-seropositive. For the CDR3, the DNA is TGTGCCTGGAGGGGGACAGGGAGCAATCAGCCCCAGCATTTT. It codes for CAWRGTGSNQPQHF.